A single sample gave rise to the 20 T cell receptor beta chains below, sequenced in a study of spatial heterogeneity in lung cancer. TCRdb re-called the 5' RACE reads through MiXCR, storing one row per CDR3 protein. The sample lists roughly 9,300 distinct CDR3 sequences, 5.5% to 6.5% occurring once. Indicated time point: sample taken at primary tumor resection. The input for sequencing was normal lung tissue next to the tumor, taken at surgery. The receptors were gathered from a male donor with early-stage non-small cell lung cancer.

This clonotype occurred many times. This chain connects TRBV5-4 to TRBJ2-1, with 12 bases matching TRBD2. The germline V gene has CDR1 SGHNT and CDR2 YYREEE (reference sequence). This CDR3 region has 15 residues. V shed 3 bases, J shed 9 bases, and the junction held 7 bases outside the gene matches. The CDR3 nucleotides read TGTGCCAGCAGCTCCCTAGCGGGAGGGCCGAGTGAGCAGTTCTTC. It codes for CASSSLAGGPSEQFF.

The chain is built from TRBV29-1 and TRBJ2-3, with TRBD2 identical over 11 bases. The V and J ends lost 6 bases and 1 base, in that order; junction bases with no gene match: 9. There are 16 residues in the CDR3. CDR1 and CDR2 (germline): SQVTM, ANQGSEA. The CDR3 loop is CSVAGTSGRRTDTQYF. CDR3 sequence (DNA): TGCAGCGTCGCCGGGACTAGCGGTCGTCGCACAGATACGCAGTATTTT.

This clonotype came up many times. The V gene is TRBV20-1, the J gene TRBJ1-5, with 7 bases aligning to TRBD1. Trimming took 3 bases from V and 0 from J; bases not matched to a gene: 8. Germline-derived CDR1 and CDR2 are DFQATT and SNEGSKA (reference sequence). The CDR3 spans 16 residues. CDR3 DNA sequence: TGCAGTGCTAGTGCTGGGACAGCCTATAGCAATCAGCCCCAGCATTTT. It specifies CSASAGTAYSNQPQHF.

In its sample, this clonotype was seen many times. The chain recombines TRBV15 with TRBJ1-5; TRBD1 matches at 10 bases. This CDR3 is built from 16 residues. Germline V CDR1 and CDR2: LNHNV, YYDKDF (reference sequence). Trimming at V came to 2 bases and at J to 5 bases, leaving 6 bases not matched to a gene. As DNA, the CDR3 is TGTGCCACCAGCAGACGCAGACAGGGGGCCGATCAGCCCCAGCATTTT. Its protein product is CATSRRRQGADQPQHF.

Many counts were recorded for this clonotype. This sequence joins TRBV27 and TRBJ2-2; 7 bases are shared with TRBD1. CDR3 length equals 14 residues. The ends lost 3 bases at V and 5 bases at J; junction bases unmatched: 3. CDR1 is MNHEY and CDR2 is SMNVEV in the germline V gene (reference sequence). The chain's CDR3 is CASSFSQGTGELFF. The CDR3 DNA follows: TGTGCCAGCAGTTTCTCACAGGGGACCGGGGAGCTGTTTTTT.

In this sample, this clonotype turned up many times. V gene TRBV5-4 combines with J gene TRBJ2-7; 7 nucleotides agree with TRBD2. The CDR3 is 15 amino acids. V shed 2 bases and J 2 bases; nucleotides not matched to a gene: 7. From germline, CDR1 is SGHNT and CDR2 YYREEE (reference sequence). CDR3 coding DNA: TGTGCCAGCAGCTTATACACTAGCGTAACCTACGAGCAGTACTTC. It is translated as CASSLYTSVTYEQYF.

This clonotype was found many times. The chain carries TRBV2 and TRBJ1-1; TRBD1 is a possible D gene (5 bases). V was clipped by 11 bases and J by 8 bases, with 15 bases between them. This CDR3 is built from 11 residues. The germline CDR1 and CDR2 sequences are SNHLY and FYNNEI. The CDR3 loop is CAVPGTDEAFF. The CDR3 region has the DNA TGTGCCGTACCCGGGACGGACGAAGCTTTCTTT.

V usage is TRBV12-3 or TRBV12-4 and J usage is TRBJ2-1; D possibly corresponds to TRBD2 (5 bases). The CDR3 contains 12 residues. The V and J ends lost 4 bases and 8 bases respectively, with 9 bases between them. The chain's CDR3 is CASSSLGDEQFF. For the CDR3, the DNA is TGTGCCAGCAGTTCCCTCGGGGATGAGCAGTTCTTC.

This clonotype was counted at least ten times. In nucleotides, the CDR3 is TGTGCCAGCAGTGAAGAGTATCCAAACATTCAGTACTTC. Residues: CASSEEYPNIQYF. V usage is TRBV2 and J usage is TRBJ2-4; D unclear. V gave up 1 base and J gave up 6 bases, with 7 bases separating them. CDR3 length: 13 residues. Germline V lookup: CDR1 SNHLY, CDR2 FYNNEI.

In its sample, this clonotype was seen many times. The genes are TRBV2 and TRBJ2-7; 7 bases align to TRBD1. This CDR3 is 13 amino acids long. Germline V CDR1 and CDR2: SNHLY, FYNNEI. The V gene end was trimmed by 6 bases and the J gene end by 6 bases; junction bases not matched to a gene: 8. CDR3 DNA: TGTGCCAGCAGCCTTGACAGGGAACGCGAGCAGTACTTC. Its protein product is CASSLDREREQYF.

This clonotype occurred many times. The rearrangement uses TRBV28 and TRBJ2-7; D gene ambiguous. V gave up 6 bases and J gave up 3 bases, with 6 bases separating them. Per the germline V gene, CDR1 is MDHEN and CDR2 is SYDVKM. The CDR3 totals 11 residues. CDR3: CASRTLYEQYF. The DNA of the CDR3 is TGTGCCAGCAGGACCCTCTACGAGCAGTACTTC.

This clonotype occurred many times. The chain carries TRBV10-2 and TRBJ1-1; possible D gene TRBD1, 6 bases. The germline V and J ends were trimmed by 2 bases and 5 bases, with 15 bases remaining between them. The CDR3 spans 15 residues. Germline CDR1 reads WSHSY; CDR2 reads SAAADI. In DNA, the CDR3 is TGCGCCAGCAGTGAGCCTTCGGGGGGCCGGACTGAAGCTTTCTTT. It encodes CASSEPSGGRTEAFF.

At least ten counts were recorded for this clonotype. The chain has TRBV11-3 and TRBJ2-2; perhaps TRBD2 as D (5 bases). The V gene lost 5 bases and the J gene lost 4 bases, with 11 bases spanning the gap. Germline V lookup: CDR1 SGHNT, CDR2 YENEEA. This CDR3 spans 14 amino acids. CDR3 bases: TGTGCCAGCAGCCCACCGGGGAGCACCGGGGAGCTGTTTTTT. Protein sequence: CASSPPGSTGELFF. Filled out from reference TRBV11-3 and TRBJ2-2, the complete variable domain reads EAGVVQSPRYKIIEKKQPVAFWCNPISGHNTLYWYLQNLGQGPELLIRYENEEAVDDSQLPKDRFSAERLKGVDSTLKIQPAELGDSAVYLCASSPPGSTGELFFGEGSRLTVL.

Within the sample, this clonotype is medium-sized. J is TRBJ1-1 and V is TRBV27; possible D gene TRBD1, 5 bases. V lost 8 bases to trimming and J lost 7 bases, with 11 bases between them. The CDR3 extends over 11 amino acids. CDR1 is MNHEY and CDR2 is SMNVEV in the germline V gene (reference sequence). CDR3 region: CASLQGLEAFF. For the CDR3, the DNA is TGTGCCAGCCTTCAGGGCCTTGAAGCTTTCTTT.

The sample holds many counts of this clonotype. The chain links TRBV7-3 to TRBJ1-1; tentative D call: TRBD1 (6 bases). The germline V gene has CDR1 SGHTA and CDR2 FQGTGA. The CDR3 contains 17 residues. The ends were cut back, 0 bases at V and 1 base at J, with 15 bases in the middle. CDR3 protein: CASSLTYQTGKNTEAFF. The CDR3 DNA is TGTGCCAGCAGCTTAACCTACCAGACAGGAAAGAACACTGAAGCTTTCTTT.

This clonotype was recorded at least ten times. V and J are TRBV7-2 and TRBJ2-1; tentative D call: TRBD1 (6 bases). The V end lost 1 base, the J end lost 0 bases, and 10 bases lay between the germline ends. In germline, CDR1 is SGHTA, CDR2 FQGNSA. This CDR3 is built from 16 residues. The CDR3 reads CASSLVRGSSYNEQFF. DNA for the CDR3: TGTGCCAGCAGCTTAGTGAGGGGGAGCTCCTACAATGAGCAGTTCTTC.

The DNA for the CDR3 is TGTGCCATCAGTGAGTCGAAGGGACTCCCAGGCCAAAACATTCAGTACTTC. It specifies CAISESKGLPGQNIQYF. The chain employs TRBV10-3 and TRBJ2-4; perhaps TRBD2 as D (6 bases). Germline lookup yields CDR1 ENHRY and CDR2 SYGVKD. With 0 bases removed from V and 5 bases from J, the gap between germline ends came to 17 bases. The CDR3 is made up of 17 amino acids.

Many counts were recorded for this clonotype. The chain employs TRBV12-3 or TRBV12-4 and TRBJ2-1; D perhaps matches TRBD2 (5 bases). This CDR3 spans 17 amino acids. Deletions cut 3 bases from V and 5 bases from J, with 20 bases between. The CDR3: CASSFFSRRSPHNEQFF. CDR3 DNA sequence: TGTGCCAGCAGTTTCTTCTCGAGGAGGTCCCCCCACAATGAGCAGTTCTTC.

This clonotype has just a few counts. The V gene is TRBV28, the J gene TRBJ2-7, with 8 bases fitting TRBD2. V was pared by 3 bases and J by 6 bases, with 13 bases of the junction left unmatched. The CDR3 is made up of 16 amino acids. The germline gives CDR1 MDHEN, CDR2 SYDVKM. CDR3 region: CASSLDIGGALVEQYF. CDR3 DNA sequence: TGTGCCAGCAGTTTGGATATCGGGGGGGCATTAGTCGAGCAGTACTTC.

This clonotype was recorded a few times. V and J are TRBV12-3 or TRBV12-4 and TRBJ2-7; perhaps TRBD1 as D (6 bases). CDR3 length: 15 residues. V was pared by 4 bases and J by 2 bases, with 15 bases between. The CDR3 region is CASSSPSGHTYEQYF. For the CDR3, the DNA is TGTGCCAGCAGTTCCCCTTCGGGACACACCTACGAGCAGTACTTC.